The source of this T cell receptor beta chain is a study of neurological immune-mediated disorders. General study points: The greatest TCR clonal expansion appeared in HTLV-1-associated myelopathy and the smallest, falling below healthy controls, in multiple sclerosis.

Time point given: longitudinal time-point 1 (baseline). The method for making cDNA was 5'RACE, and it used 10-nucleotide random UMIs. Sequencing runs each generated in excess of 180 million TCR-beta sequences derived from 15-18 subjects. TCRdb fed the 5' RACE reads into MiXCR, producing one record per CDR3 protein. The data show 60,000 to 90,000 distinct CDR3 sequences, with roughly 10% seen just once and more than 9% held by the top ten. This clonotype was detected a few times. Its antigen is unidentified. Looked up from germline, CDR1 is LNHDA and CDR2 is SQIVND (reference sequence). The ends were cut back, 5 bases at V and 8 bases at J, with 16 bases in the middle. The CDR3 consists of 14 residues.

The rearrangement uses TRBV19 and TRBJ2-1, with TRBD2 as a possible D gene (6 bases). This clonotype was obtained from a man aged 25-45 years in good health. Material for sequencing was PBMCs. The CDR3 region has the DNA TGTGCCAGTAGTCCCACCGCGGGGCGGCATGAGCAGTTCTTC. This translates into CASSPTAGRHEQFF.